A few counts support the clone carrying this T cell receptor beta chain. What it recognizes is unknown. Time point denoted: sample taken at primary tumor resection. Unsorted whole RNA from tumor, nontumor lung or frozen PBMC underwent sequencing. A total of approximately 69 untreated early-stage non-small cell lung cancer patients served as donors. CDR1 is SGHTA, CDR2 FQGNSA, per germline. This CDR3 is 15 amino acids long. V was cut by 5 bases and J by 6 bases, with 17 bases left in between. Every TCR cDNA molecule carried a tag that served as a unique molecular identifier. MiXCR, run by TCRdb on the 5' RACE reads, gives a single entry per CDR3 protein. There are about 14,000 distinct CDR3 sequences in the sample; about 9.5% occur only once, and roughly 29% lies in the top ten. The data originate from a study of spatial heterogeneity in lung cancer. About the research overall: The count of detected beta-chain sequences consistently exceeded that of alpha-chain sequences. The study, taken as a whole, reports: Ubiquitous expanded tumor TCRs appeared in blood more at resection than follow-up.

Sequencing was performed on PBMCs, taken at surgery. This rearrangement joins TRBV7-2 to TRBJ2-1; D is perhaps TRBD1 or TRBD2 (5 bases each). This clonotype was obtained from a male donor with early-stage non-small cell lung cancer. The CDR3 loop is CASSLGTHGINEQFF. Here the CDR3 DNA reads TGTGCCAGCAGCCTCGGGACCCACGGAATCAATGAGCAGTTCTTC.